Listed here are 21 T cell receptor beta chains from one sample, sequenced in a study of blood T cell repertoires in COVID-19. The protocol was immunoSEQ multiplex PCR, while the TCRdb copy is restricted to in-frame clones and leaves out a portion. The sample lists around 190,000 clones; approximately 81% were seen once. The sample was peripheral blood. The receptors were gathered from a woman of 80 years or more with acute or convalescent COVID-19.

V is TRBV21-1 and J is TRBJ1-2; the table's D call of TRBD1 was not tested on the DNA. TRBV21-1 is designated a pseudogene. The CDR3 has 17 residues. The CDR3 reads CASSKCPRQVPYYGYTF. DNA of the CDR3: TGTGCCAGCAGCAAATGCCCCAGACAGGTCCCTTACTATGGCTACACCTTC.

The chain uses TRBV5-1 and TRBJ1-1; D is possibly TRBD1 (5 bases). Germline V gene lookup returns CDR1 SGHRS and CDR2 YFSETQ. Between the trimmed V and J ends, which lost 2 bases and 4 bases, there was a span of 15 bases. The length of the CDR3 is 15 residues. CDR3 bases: TGCGCCAGCAGCTTCCCCCAGGGCCGAGGCACTGAAGCTTTCTTT. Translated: CASSFPQGRGTEAFF.

CDR3 loop: CASSLGQSGINYGYTF. The CDR3 nucleotides read TGTGCCAGCTCACTTGGACAGTCCGGCATTAACTATGGCTACACCTTC. The chain joins TRBV18 to TRBJ1-2, with D perhaps matching TRBD1 (6 bases). V was trimmed by 4 bases and J by 1 base, leaving 16 bases between them. Germline CDR1 KGHSH, CDR2 LQKENI. The CDR3 totals 16 residues. Complete variable domain (other parts from reference TRBV18 and TRBJ1-2): NAGVMQNPRHLVRRRGQEARLRCSPMKGHSHVYWYRQLPEEGLKFMVYLQKENIIDESGMPKERFSAEFPKEGPSILRIQQVVRGDSAAYFCASSLGQSGINYGYTFGSGTRLTVV.

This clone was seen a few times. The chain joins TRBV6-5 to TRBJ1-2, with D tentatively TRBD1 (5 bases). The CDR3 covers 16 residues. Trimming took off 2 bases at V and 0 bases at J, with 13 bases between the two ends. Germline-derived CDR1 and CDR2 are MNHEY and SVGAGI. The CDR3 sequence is CASSYTDRTTNYGYTF. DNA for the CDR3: TGTGCCAGCAGTTACACCGACAGAACTACTAACTATGGCTACACCTTC.

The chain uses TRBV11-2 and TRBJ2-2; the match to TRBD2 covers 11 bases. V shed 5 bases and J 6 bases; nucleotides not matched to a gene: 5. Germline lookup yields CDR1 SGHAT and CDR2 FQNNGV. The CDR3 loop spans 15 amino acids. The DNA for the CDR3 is TGTGCCAGCAGCGAGCTAGCGGGAGGCTCCGGGGAGCTGTTTTTT. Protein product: CASSELAGGSGELFF.

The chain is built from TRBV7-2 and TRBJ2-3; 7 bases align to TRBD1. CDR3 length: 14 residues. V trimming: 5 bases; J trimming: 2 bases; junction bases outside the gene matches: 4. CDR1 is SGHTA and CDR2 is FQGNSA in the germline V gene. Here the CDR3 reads CASSLGGFTDTQYF. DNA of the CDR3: TGTGCCAGCAGCCTAGGGGGCTTCACAGATACGCAGTATTTT.

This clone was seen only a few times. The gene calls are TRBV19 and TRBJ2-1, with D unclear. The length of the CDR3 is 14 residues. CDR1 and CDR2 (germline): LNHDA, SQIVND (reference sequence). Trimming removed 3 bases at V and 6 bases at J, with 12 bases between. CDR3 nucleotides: TGTGCCAGTAGTATCTTTCCAGGATTCAATGAGCAGTTCTTC. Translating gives CASSIFPGFNEQFF.

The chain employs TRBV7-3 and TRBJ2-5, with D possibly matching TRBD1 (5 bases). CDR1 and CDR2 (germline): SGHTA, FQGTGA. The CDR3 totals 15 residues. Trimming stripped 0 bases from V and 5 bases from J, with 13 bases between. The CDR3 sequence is CASSLTGRVGETQYF. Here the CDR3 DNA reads TGTGCCAGCAGCTTAACCGGCAGGGTGGGGGAGACCCAGTACTTC.

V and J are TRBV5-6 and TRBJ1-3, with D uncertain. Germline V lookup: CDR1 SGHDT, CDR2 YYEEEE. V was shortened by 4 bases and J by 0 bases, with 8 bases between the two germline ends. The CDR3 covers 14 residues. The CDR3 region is CASSVPGSGNTIYF. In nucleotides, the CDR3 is TGTGCCAGCAGCGTTCCGGGCTCTGGAAACACCATATATTTT.

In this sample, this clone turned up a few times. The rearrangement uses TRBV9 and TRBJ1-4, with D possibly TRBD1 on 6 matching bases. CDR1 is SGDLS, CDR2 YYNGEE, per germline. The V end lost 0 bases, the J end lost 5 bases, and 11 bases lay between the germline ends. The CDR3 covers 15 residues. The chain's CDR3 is CASSVVAGVNEKLFF. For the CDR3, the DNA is TGTGCCAGCAGCGTAGTTGCAGGGGTGAATGAAAAACTGTTTTTT.

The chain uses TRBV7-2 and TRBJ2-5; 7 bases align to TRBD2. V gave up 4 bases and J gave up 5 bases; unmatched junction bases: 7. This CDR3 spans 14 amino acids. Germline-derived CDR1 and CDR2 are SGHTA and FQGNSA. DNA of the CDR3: TGTGCCAGCAGCTATATGAGCGGGATGGAGACCCAGTACTTC. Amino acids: CASSYMSGMETQYF.

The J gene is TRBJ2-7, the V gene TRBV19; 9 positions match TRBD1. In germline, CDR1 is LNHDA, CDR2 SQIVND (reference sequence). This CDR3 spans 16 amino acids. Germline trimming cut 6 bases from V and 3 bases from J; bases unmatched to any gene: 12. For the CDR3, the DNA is TGTGCCAGTAGCTCCGGGACAGGGAGAGGGGACTACGAGCAGTACTTC. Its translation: CASSSGTGRGDYEQYF.

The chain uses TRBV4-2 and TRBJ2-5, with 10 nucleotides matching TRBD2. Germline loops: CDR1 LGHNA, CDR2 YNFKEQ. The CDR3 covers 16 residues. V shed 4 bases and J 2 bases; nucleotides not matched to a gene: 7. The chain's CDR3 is CASSRGLAEEQETQYF. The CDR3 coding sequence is TGTGCCAGCAGCCGAGGACTAGCGGAGGAGCAAGAGACCCAGTACTTC.

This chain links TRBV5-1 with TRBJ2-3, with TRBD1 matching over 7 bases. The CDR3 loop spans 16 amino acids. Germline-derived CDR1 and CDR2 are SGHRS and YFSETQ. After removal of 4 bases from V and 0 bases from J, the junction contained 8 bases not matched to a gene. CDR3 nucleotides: TGCGCCAGCAGCGCCGGGACAGCACCTAGCACAGATACGCAGTATTTT. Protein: CASSAGTAPSTDTQYF.

DNA for the CDR3: TGTGCCAGCAGCGAAACAGGGGGGAGCTCTGGCTACACCTTC. Its protein is CASSETGGSSGYTF. The V and J genes are TRBV5-5 and TRBJ1-2; 8 bases agree with TRBD1. The CDR3 runs 14 residues. Germline V gives CDR1 SGHKS, CDR2 YYEKEE (reference sequence). Trimming cost V 4 bases and J 7 bases; bases outside gene matches: 9.

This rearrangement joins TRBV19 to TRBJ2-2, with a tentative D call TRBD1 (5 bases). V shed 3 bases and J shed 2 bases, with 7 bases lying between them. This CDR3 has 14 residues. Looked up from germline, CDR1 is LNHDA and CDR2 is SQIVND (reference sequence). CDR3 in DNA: TGTGCCAGTAGTATTAGGGGAAACACCGGGGAGCTGTTTTTT. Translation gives CASSIRGNTGELFF. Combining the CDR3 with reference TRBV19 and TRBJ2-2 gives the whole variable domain DGGITQSPKYLFRKEGQNVTLSCEQNLNHDAMYWYRQDPGQGLRLIYYSQIVNDFQKGDIAEGYSVSREKKESFPLTVTSAQKNPTAFYLCASSIRGNTGELFFGEGSRLTVL.

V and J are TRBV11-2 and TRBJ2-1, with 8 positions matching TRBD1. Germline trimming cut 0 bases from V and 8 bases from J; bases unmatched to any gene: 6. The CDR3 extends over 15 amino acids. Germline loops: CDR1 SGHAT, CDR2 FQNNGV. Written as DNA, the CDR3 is TGTGCCAGCAGCTTAGATCAGGGGGCTAGCGATGAGCAGTTCTTC. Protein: CASSLDQGASDEQFF.

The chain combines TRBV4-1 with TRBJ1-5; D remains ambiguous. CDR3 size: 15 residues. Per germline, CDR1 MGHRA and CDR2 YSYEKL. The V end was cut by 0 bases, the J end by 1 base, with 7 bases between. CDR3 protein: CASSQDAGSNQPQHF. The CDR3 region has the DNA TGCGCCAGCAGCCAAGATGCGGGAAGCAATCAGCCCCAGCATTTT.

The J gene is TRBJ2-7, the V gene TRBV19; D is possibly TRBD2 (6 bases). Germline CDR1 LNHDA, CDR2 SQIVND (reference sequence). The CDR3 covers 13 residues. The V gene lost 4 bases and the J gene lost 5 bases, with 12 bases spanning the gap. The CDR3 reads CASSRRGLDEQYF. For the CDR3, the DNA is TGTGCCAGTAGTAGGCGGGGTTTAGACGAGCAGTACTTC.

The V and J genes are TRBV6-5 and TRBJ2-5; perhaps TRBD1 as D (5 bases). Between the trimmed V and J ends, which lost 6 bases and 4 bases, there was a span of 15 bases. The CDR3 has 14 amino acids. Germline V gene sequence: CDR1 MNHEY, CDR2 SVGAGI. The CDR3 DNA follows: TGTGCCAGCAGGGCGGCAGGGTACCGAGAGACCCAGTACTTC. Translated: CASRAAGYRETQYF.

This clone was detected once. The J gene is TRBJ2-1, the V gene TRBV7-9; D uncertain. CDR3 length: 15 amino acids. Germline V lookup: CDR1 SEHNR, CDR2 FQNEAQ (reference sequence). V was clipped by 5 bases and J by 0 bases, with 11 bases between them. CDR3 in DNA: TGTGCCAGCAGCACTACTTATAGCTCCTACAATGAGCAGTTCTTC. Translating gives CASSTTYSSYNEQFF.